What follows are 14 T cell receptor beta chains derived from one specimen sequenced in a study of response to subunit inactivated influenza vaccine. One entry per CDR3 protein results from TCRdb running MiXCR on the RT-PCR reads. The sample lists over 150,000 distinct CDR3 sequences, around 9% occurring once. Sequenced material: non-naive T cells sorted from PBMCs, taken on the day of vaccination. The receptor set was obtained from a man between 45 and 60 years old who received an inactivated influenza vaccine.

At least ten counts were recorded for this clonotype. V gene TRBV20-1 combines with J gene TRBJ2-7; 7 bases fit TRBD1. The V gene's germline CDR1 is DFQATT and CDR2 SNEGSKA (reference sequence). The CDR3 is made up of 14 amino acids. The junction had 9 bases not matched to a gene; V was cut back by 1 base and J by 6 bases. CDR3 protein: CSARAGDRVTEQYF. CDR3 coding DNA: TGCAGTGCTAGAGCAGGCGACAGGGTAACCGAGCAGTACTTC.

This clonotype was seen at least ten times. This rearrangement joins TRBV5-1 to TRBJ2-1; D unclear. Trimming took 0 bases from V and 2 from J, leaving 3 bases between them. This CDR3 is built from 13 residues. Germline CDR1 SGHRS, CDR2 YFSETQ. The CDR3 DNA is TGCGCCAGCAGCTTGGAAGCCTACAATGAGCAGTTCTTC. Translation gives CASSLEAYNEQFF.

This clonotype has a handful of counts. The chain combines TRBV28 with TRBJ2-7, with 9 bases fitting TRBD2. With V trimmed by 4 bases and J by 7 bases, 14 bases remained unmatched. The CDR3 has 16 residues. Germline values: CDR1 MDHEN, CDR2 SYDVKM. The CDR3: CASSSRQLAGVKEQYF. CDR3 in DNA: TGTGCCAGCAGTTCTCGTCAATTAGCGGGAGTGAAGGAGCAGTACTTC.

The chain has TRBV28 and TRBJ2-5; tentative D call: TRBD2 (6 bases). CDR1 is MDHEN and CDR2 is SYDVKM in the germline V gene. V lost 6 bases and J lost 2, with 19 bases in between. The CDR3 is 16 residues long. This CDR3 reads CASSLSIFSGQETQYF. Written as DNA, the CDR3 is TGTGCCAGCAGCTTGTCGATCTTTAGCGGACAAGAGACCCAGTACTTC.

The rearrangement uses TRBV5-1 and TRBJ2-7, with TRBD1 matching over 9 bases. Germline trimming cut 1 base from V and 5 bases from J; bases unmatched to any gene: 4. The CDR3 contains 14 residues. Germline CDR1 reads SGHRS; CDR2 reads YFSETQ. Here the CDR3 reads CASSLYRGHNEQYF. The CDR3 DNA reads TGCGCCAGCAGCTTGTACAGGGGGCACAACGAGCAGTACTTC.

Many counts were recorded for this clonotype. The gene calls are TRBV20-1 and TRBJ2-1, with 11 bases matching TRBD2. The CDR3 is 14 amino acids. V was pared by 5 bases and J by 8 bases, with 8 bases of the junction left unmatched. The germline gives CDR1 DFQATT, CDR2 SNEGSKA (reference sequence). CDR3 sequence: CSADSGRAVDEQFF. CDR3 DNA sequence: TGCAGTGCTGATAGCGGGAGGGCCGTCGATGAGCAGTTCTTC.

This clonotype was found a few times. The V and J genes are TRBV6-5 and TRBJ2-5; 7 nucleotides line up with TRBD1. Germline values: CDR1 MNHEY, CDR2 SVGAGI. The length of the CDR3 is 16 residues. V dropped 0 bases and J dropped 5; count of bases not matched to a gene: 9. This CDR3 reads CASSYSRDRAEETQYF. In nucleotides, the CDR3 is TGTGCCAGCAGTTACTCGAGGGACAGAGCCGAGGAGACCCAGTACTTC.

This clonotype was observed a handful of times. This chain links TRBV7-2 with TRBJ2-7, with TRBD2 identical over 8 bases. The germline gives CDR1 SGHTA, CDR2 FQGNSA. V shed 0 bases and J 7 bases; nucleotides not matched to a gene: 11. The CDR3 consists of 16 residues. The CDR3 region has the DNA TGTGCCAGCAGCTTAGCGCTACACGGGGGGGCTGGGGAGCAGTACTTC. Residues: CASSLALHGGAGEQYF.

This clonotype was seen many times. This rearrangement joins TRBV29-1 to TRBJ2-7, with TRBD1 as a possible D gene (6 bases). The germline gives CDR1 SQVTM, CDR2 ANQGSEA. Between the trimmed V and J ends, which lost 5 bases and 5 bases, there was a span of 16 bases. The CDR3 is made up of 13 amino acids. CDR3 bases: TGCAGCGTTTTTCGGCAGGGGATCGACGAGCAGTACTTC. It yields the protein CSVFRQGIDEQYF.

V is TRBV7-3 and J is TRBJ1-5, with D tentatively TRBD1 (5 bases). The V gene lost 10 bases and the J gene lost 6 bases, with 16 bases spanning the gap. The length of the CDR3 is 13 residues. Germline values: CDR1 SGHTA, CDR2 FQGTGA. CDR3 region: CAMSPGQGQPQHF. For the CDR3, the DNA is TGTGCCATGAGCCCCGGGCAGGGTCAGCCCCAGCATTTT.

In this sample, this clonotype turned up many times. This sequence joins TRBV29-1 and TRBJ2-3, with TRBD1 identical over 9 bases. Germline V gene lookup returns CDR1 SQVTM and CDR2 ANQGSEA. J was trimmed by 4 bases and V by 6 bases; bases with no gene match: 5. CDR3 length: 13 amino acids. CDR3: CSVSGTGSDTQYF. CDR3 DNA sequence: TGCAGCGTCTCCGGGACAGGGTCAGATACGCAGTATTTT.

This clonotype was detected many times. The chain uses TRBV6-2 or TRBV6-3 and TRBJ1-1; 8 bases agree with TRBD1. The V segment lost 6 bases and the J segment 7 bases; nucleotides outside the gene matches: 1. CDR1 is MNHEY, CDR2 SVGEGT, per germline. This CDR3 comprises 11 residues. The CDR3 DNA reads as TGTGCCAGCAGCGGGACAGGTGAAGCTTTCTTT. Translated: CASSGTGEAFF.

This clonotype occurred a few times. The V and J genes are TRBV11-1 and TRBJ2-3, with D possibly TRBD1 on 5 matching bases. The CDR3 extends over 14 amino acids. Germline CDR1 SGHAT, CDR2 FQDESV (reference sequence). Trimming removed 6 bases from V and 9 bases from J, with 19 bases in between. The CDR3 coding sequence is TGTGCCAGCAGTCCAGACCCAATTTCAGGGACGCAGTATTTT. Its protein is CASSPDPISGTQYF.

As DNA, the CDR3 is TGCAGTGCTAGGACAGGCCAGAAAGAGACCCAGTACTTC. It encodes CSARTGQKETQYF. The chain uses TRBV20-1 and TRBJ2-5, with D possibly matching TRBD1 (6 bases). Germline CDR1 reads DFQATT; CDR2 reads SNEGSKA (reference sequence). Trimming stripped 3 bases from V and 3 bases from J, with 11 bases between. This CDR3 spans 13 amino acids.